These 17 T cell receptor beta chains came from one sample sequenced in a study of cytotoxic CD8 clonotypes in ibrutinib-treated CLL (dated by TCRdb to the early 2020s). Library preparation employed the immunoSEQ multiplex PCR assay. Entries here come from immuneACCESS through TCRdb and include only in-frame sequences with V and J called. Some clones fail to appear in such tables; in the studies checked, an unresolved V gene covers under half of the shortfall, and the cause of the remainder is unknown. This sample is represented by about 97,000 clones; around 73% of them were singletons. The top ten clonotypes cover around 30% of the sample. The label giving this sample's time point can be read as: roughly 12 months on ibrutinib. The sequenced sample was PBMCs, obtained after 12 months of ibrutinib treatment. These receptors were taken from a human donor with chronic lymphocytic leukemia.

This clone was seen only a few times. The chain employs TRBV19 and TRBJ1-6; D is unresolved. The CDR3 runs to 13 residues. Trimming took off 3 bases at V and 7 bases at J, with 7 bases between the two ends. Germline lookup yields CDR1 LNHDA and CDR2 SQIVND (reference sequence). In nucleotides, the CDR3 is TGTGCCAGTAGTATCGACGGGAATTCACCCCTCCACTTT. This gives the protein CASSIDGNSPLHF.

For the CDR3, the DNA is TGTGCCAGTAGTATAGGGTTCGCAGCTAATGAAAAACTGTTTTTT. Protein sequence: CASSIGFAANEKLFF. The V call is TRBV19, the J call TRBJ1-4, with D unresolved. This CDR3 has 15 amino acids. Germline CDR1 LNHDA, CDR2 SQIVND (reference sequence). V was cut by 1 base and J by 3 bases, with 9 bases left in between.

This clone was counted at least ten times. The chain carries TRBV7-3 and TRBJ1-1; 7 bases are shared with TRBD1. Germline assignment: CDR1 SGHTA and CDR2 FQGTGA. There are 13 residues in the CDR3. The V gene end was trimmed by 6 bases and the J gene end by 5 bases; junction bases not matched to a gene: 6. The CDR3 loop is CASSPTGRTEAFF. The CDR3 DNA follows: TGTGCCAGCAGTCCGACAGGGCGTACTGAAGCTTTCTTT.

This clone was seen more than once but under ten times. The V call is TRBV5-4, the J call TRBJ1-2; D gene ambiguous. The V end was cut by 4 bases, the J end by 4 bases, with 11 bases between. Germline assignment: CDR1 SGHNT and CDR2 YYREEE (reference sequence). The CDR3 runs to 13 residues. The CDR3 region is CASSPGKSYGYTF. The CDR3 bases are TGTGCCAGCAGCCCCGGAAAGAGCTATGGCTACACCTTC.

The chain employs TRBV30 and TRBJ2-1; 9 bases match TRBD1. CDR3 length equals 11 residues. V lost 4 bases, J lost 12 bases, and 4 bases stayed unmatched. CDR1 and CDR2 from the germline V gene are GTSNPN and SVGIG (reference sequence). This chain's CDR3 is CAWISTGGQFF. CDR3 nucleotides: TGTGCCTGGATATCGACAGGGGGGCAGTTCTTC.

The chain recombines TRBV18 with TRBJ2-2, with 10 bases matching TRBD1. The germline V gene encodes CDR1 KGHSH and CDR2 LQKENI. There are 15 residues in the CDR3. J lost 3 bases, V lost 3 bases, and 1 base had no gene match. The DNA of the CDR3 is TGTGCCAGCTCACCGGGGACAGGGGACACCGGGGAGCTGTTTTTT. It specifies CASSPGTGDTGELFF.

The V and J genes are TRBV28 and TRBJ2-7, with a weak D call TRBD1 (6 bases). Deletions cut 4 bases from V and 2 bases from J, with 15 bases between. Germline CDR1 MDHEN, CDR2 SYDVKM. CDR3 size: 15 residues. The CDR3 bases are TGTGCCAGCAGTTCCGCCGGGACATCCACCTACGAGCAGTACTTC. Translated, it gives CASSSAGTSTYEQYF.

The J gene is TRBJ2-5, the V gene TRBV4-2; D is uncertain. V was pared by 2 bases and J by 1 base, with 11 bases between. The CDR3 has 15 amino acids. Germline values: CDR1 LGHNA, CDR2 YNFKEQ. For the CDR3, the DNA is TGTGCCAGCAGCCAATTCAACCGGGCCCAAGAGACCCAGTACTTC. Its protein product is CASSQFNRAQETQYF.

The gene calls are TRBV4-1 and TRBJ1-6; D is unresolved. CDR1 and CDR2 (germline): MGHRA, YSYEKL. The CDR3 has 15 amino acids. The germline V and J ends were trimmed by 7 bases and 7 bases, with 17 bases remaining between them. The CDR3 region has the DNA TGCGCCAGCAAAACCGGGGAGCTAGAGAATTCACCCCTCCACTTT. Translated, it gives CASKTGELENSPLHF.

The CDR3 protein is CASSPAAGPHYGYTF. The CDR3, as DNA: TGCGCCAGCAGCCCCGCGGCGGGACCGCACTATGGCTACACCTTC. This sequence joins TRBV4-1 and TRBJ1-2; TRBD1 is a possible D gene (5 bases). The CDR3 runs 15 residues. CDR1 and CDR2 (germline): MGHRA, YSYEKL. The V gene lost 4 bases and the J gene lost 3 bases, with 15 bases spanning the gap.

V is TRBV30 and J is TRBJ2-7; perhaps D is TRBD1 or TRBD2 (6 bases each). The CDR3 loop spans 14 amino acids. Between the trimmed V and J ends, which lost 0 bases and 5 bases, there was a span of 14 bases. The germline V gene encodes CDR1 GTSNPN and CDR2 SVGIG (reference sequence). CDR3 nucleotide sequence: TGTGCCTGGAGTGTATTCGGGGGCCACGACGAGCAGTACTTC. This translates into CAWSVFGGHDEQYF.

The rearrangement links TRBV4-1 to TRBJ2-7; tentative D call: TRBD1 (6 bases). CDR3 size: 14 residues. The germline V gene has CDR1 MGHRA and CDR2 YSYEKL. The germline V and J ends were trimmed by 4 bases and 3 bases, with 13 bases remaining between them. DNA for the CDR3: TGCGCCAGCAGCCTTGAGGGGGACAACTACGAGCAGTACTTC. Translated, it gives CASSLEGDNYEQYF.

The J gene is TRBJ2-3, the V gene TRBV7-2; D unresolved. The CDR3 is 14 residues long. The V end lost 5 bases, the J end lost 4 bases, and 13 bases lay between the germline ends. CDR1 is SGHTA and CDR2 is FQGNSA in the germline V gene. For the CDR3, the DNA is TGTGCCAGCAGCCCATCCAGAGGAGCAGATACGCAGTATTTT. Translated: CASSPSRGADTQYF.

This chain connects TRBV28 to TRBJ2-7, with D perhaps TRBD1 or TRBD2 (5 bases each). Trimming removed 3 bases at V and 9 bases at J, with 12 bases between. The length of the CDR3 is 12 residues. Per the germline V gene, CDR1 is MDHEN and CDR2 is SYDVKM. The CDR3 bases are TGTGCCAGCAGTTTGGGGGATTTCTGGCAGTACTTC. Its translation: CASSLGDFWQYF.

This rearrangement joins TRBV27 to TRBJ2-1; D not resolved. This CDR3 has 12 amino acids. V was trimmed by 7 bases and J by 9 bases, leaving 13 bases between them. Germline V gene sequence: CDR1 MNHEY, CDR2 SMNVEV (reference sequence). DNA of the CDR3: TGTGCCAGCATGGCGCGGACGAGTGAGCAGTTCTTC. Translation gives CASMARTSEQFF.

This clone was seen just once. This chain joins TRBV29-1 and TRBJ2-1; D call uncertain. Germline values: CDR1 SQVTM, CDR2 ANQGSEA. The CDR3 has 11 residues. Trimming shortened V by 5 bases and J by 9 bases, and 11 bases separated the two germline ends. CDR3 sequence (DNA): TGCAGCGTTTCGCGTGCCCTTGAGCAGTTCTTC. This codes for CSVSRALEQFF.

CDR3 in amino acids: CASSGAGRTEAFF. In nucleotides, the CDR3 is TGCGCCAGCAGCGGGGCAGGGAGGACTGAAGCTTTCTTT. The genes are TRBV5-1 and TRBJ1-1, with a weak D call TRBD1 (5 bases). V dropped 4 bases and J dropped 5 bases, with 12 bases sitting between them. The CDR3 contains 13 residues. Germline loops: CDR1 SGHRS, CDR2 YFSETQ.